The TCR beta chain under discussion was sequenced for a study of T-cell memory formation after mild COVID-19. General study points: A balance of CD4 and CD8 characterized clones contracting day 15 to 85, whereas later expanders leaned CD4+.

Deletions cut 2 bases from V and 3 bases from J, with 6 bases between. Germline V gene sequence: CDR1 DFQATT, CDR2 SNEGSKA (reference sequence). The CDR3 contains 12 residues. This clonotype showed up just a few times. As yet, its antigen is unknown. After 5'RACE with constant-segment primers, TCR alpha and TCR beta cDNA libraries carrying sample barcodes and UMIs were obtained. A single record per CDR3 protein comes from TCRdb applying MiXCR to the 5' RACE reads. This sample has under 600,000 distinct CDR3 sequences; less than 25% occur once, and the top ten carry around 7.7%. Sequencing was performed on PBMCs or a T cell subset sorted from them (not recorded which). This TCR was sampled from an adult woman who had mild COVID-19 (a few samples of this study predate the infection). Cell type and time point are not known. The chain links TRBV20-1 to TRBJ2-3; D ambiguous. For the CDR3, the DNA is TGCAGTGCTAGACCGACTACAGATACGCAGTATTTT. Encoded protein: CSARPTTDTQYF.